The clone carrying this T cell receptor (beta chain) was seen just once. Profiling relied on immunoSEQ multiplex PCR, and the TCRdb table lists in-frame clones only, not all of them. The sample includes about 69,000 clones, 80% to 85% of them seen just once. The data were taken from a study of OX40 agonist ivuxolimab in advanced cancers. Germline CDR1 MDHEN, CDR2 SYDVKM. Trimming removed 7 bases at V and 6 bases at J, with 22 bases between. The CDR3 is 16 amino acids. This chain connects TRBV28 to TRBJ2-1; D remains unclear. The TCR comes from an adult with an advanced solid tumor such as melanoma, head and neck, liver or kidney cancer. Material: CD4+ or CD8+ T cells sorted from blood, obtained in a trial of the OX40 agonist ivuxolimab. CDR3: CASKPPPDTVPNEQFF. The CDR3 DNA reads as TGTGCCAGCAAACCTCCACCAGACACGGTACCCAATGAGCAGTTCTTC.